This is a list of T cell receptor beta chains from one sample in a study of T cell responses to AZD1222 COVID-19 vaccine. Using immunoSEQ multiplex PCR, the repertoire was profiled, and TCRdb retains in-frame clones only, with some absent. The sample shows roughly 70,000 clones, 83% of them seen only once. The material was peripheral blood, obtained 28 days after the second AZD1222 dose. The origin of the receptors is an adult who received the AZD1222 COVID-19 vaccine. Both conserved end residues are part of each CDR3. The order of the fields is J gene, clone size, V gene, D gene, CDR3 DNA, CDR3 protein. The D gene is left open where the match is weak. Rows give clone size only sometimes, using once, few, many, or a class for an expanded clone.

J: TRBJ2-4; size: -; V: TRBV7-9; D: TRBD2; DNA: TGTGCCAGCAGCTTAGGGGTGAGCGGGGGGCGAGACAAAAACATTCAGTACTTC; CDR3: CASSLGVSGGRDKNIQYF
J: TRBJ1-2; size: once; V: TRBV3-1/TRBV3-2; D: -; DNA: TGTGCCAGCAGCCAAGAGGGGACGGTCAATTATGGCTACACCTTC; CDR3: CASSQEGTVNYGYTF
J: TRBJ2-2; size: -; V: TRBV29-1; D: -; DNA: TGCAGCGTTACCGGTGGCACCGGGGAGCTGTTTTTT; CDR3: CSVTGGTGELFF
J: TRBJ1-5; size: few; V: TRBV10-1; D: -; DNA: TGCGCCAGCCCCAGCAATGGCAGGAAGAGCAATCAGCCCCAGCATTTT; CDR3: CASPSNGRKSNQPQHF
J: TRBJ1-6; size: -; V: TRBV2; D: TRBD1; DNA: TGTGCCAGCAGTTCCGCCGGGACAGGGAATTCACCCCTCCACTTT; CDR3: CASSSAGTGNSPLHF
J: TRBJ2-1; size: -; V: TRBV2; D: TRBD1; DNA: TGTGCCAGCAGCCCGGGACAGGGGTCCCTCAATGAGCAGTTCTTC; CDR3: CASSPGQGSLNEQFF
J: TRBJ2-2; size: -; V: TRBV18; D: TRBD1; DNA: TGTGCCAGCTACGACAGGGGGATAATAGACACCGGGGAGCTGTTTTTT; CDR3: CASYDRGIIDTGELFF
J: TRBJ1-2; size: -; V: TRBV4-3; D: -; DNA: TGCGCCAGCAGCCAAGATCCCTCGACAGGCTATGGCTACACCTTC; CDR3: CASSQDPSTGYGYTF
J: TRBJ1-2; size: -; V: TRBV4-1; D: -; DNA: TGCGCCAGCAGCCACGGGGGGGTTTATGGCTACACCTTC; CDR3: CASSHGGVYGYTF
J: TRBJ2-1; size: -; V: TRBV4-3; D: -; DNA: TGCGCCAGCAGCCAAGAGGGGGGAGATGAGCAGTTCTTC; CDR3: CASSQEGGDEQFF
J: TRBJ1-6; size: -; V: TRBV6-1; D: TRBD1; DNA: TGTGCCAGCAGTGAAGGGACAGGGGGTTCACCCCTCCACTTT; CDR3: CASSEGTGGSPLHF
J: TRBJ1-1; size: -; V: TRBV7-9; D: TRBD1; DNA: TGTGCCAGCAGCCTCAGACAGGGTAAGGACACTGAAGCTTTCTTT; CDR3: CASSLRQGKDTEAFF
J: TRBJ1-6; size: -; V: TRBV19; D: -; DNA: TGTGCCAGTAGCCGAACAATCATGGTAACCCTCCACTTT; CDR3: CASSRTIMVTLHF
J: TRBJ1-2; size: -; V: TRBV7-2; D: TRBD1; DNA: TGTGCCAGCAGCTTAGGAGACAGGGGTTCTCCTGGCTACACCTTC; CDR3: CASSLGDRGSPGYTF
J: TRBJ1-1; size: once; V: TRBV4-1; D: -; DNA: TGCGCCAGCAGCCAAGAGCGGGCGATGAACACTGAAGCTTTCTTT; CDR3: CASSQERAMNTEAFF
J: TRBJ1-2; size: -; V: TRBV19; D: TRBD1; DNA: TGTGCCAGTAGTACAGGGGGGGACTACTCTGGCTACACCTTC; CDR3: CASSTGGDYSGYTF
J: TRBJ1-2; size: -; V: TRBV29-1; D: -; DNA: TGCAGCGTTGTACGGACCGGCTATGGCTACACCTTC; CDR3: CSVVRTGYGYTF
J: TRBJ2-7; size: -; V: TRBV4-3; D: TRBD1; DNA: TGCGCCAGCAGCGCAGGGACAGGGTGGTCCTACGAGCAGTACTTC; CDR3: CASSAGTGWSYEQYF
J: TRBJ1-2; size: -; V: TRBV12-3/TRBV12-4; D: -; DNA: TGTGCCAGCAGCTCACGTGGCTACACCTTC; CDR3: CASSSRGYTF
J: TRBJ1-5; size: -; V: TRBV5-8; D: TRBD1; DNA: TGTGCCAGCAGCTGGACAGGGAATAGCAATCAGCCCCAGCATTTT; CDR3: CASSWTGNSNQPQHF
J: TRBJ1-6; size: few; V: TRBV5-6; D: -; DNA: TGTGCCAGCAGCTGGTTTGTGGGGTTGTCTAATTCACCCCTCCACTTT; CDR3: CASSWFVGLSNSPLHF
J: TRBJ2-2; size: -; V: TRBV30; D: -; DNA: TGTGCCTGGAGTCAGGACTCCACCGGGGAGCTGTTTTTT; CDR3: CAWSQDSTGELFF